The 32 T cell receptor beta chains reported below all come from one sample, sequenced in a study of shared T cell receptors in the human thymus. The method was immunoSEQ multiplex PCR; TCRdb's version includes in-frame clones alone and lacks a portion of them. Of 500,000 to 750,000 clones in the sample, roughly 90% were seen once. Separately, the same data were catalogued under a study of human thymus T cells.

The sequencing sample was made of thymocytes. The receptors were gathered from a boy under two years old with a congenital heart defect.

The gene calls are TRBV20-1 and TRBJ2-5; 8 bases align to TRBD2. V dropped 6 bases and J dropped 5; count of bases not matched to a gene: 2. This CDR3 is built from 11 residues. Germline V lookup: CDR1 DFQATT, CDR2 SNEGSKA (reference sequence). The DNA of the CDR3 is TGCAGTGCCGAGCGGGGGGAGACCCAGTACTTC. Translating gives CSAERGETQYF.

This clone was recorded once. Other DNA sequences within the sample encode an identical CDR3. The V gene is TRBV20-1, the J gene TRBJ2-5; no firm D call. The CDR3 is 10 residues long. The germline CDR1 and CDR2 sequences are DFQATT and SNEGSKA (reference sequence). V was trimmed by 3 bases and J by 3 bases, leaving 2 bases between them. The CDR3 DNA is TGCAGTGCTAGCAAAGAGACCCAGTACTTC. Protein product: CSASKETQYF.

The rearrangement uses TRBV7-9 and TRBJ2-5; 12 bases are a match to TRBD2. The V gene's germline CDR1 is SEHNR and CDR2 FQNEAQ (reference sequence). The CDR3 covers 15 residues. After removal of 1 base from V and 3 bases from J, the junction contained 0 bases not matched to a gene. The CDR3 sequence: CASSLGTSGKETQYF. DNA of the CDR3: TGTGCCAGCAGCTTAGGGACTAGCGGGAAAGAGACCCAGTACTTC.

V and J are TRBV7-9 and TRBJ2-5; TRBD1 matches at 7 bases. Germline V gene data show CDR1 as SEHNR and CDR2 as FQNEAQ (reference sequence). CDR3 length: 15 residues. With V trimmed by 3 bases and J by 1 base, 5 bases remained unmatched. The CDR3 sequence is CASSFSHRGQETQYF. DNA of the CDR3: TGTGCCAGCAGCTTCTCCCACAGGGGCCAAGAGACCCAGTACTTC.

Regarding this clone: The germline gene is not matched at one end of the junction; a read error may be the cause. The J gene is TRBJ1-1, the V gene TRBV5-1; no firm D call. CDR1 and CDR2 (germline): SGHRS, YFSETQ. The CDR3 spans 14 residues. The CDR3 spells CASSLVRGYAEAFF. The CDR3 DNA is TGTGCCAGCAGCTTGGTTCGGGGTTATGCTGAAGCTTTCTTT.

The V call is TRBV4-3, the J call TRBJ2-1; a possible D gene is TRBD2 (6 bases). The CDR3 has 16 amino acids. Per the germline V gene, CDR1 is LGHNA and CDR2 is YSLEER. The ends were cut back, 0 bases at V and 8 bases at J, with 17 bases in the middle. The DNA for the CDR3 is TGCGCCAGCAGCCAAGATGGGGGGAGGCTCGTCCATGAGCAGTTCTTC. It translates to CASSQDGGRLVHEQFF.

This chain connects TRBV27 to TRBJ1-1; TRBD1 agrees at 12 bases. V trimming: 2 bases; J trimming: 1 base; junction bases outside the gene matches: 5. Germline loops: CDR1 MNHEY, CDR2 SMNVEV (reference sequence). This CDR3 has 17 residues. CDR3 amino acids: CASSLGTGGGRNTEAFF. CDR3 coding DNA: TGTGCCAGCAGTTTAGGGACAGGGGGCGGGAGGAACACTGAAGCTTTCTTT.

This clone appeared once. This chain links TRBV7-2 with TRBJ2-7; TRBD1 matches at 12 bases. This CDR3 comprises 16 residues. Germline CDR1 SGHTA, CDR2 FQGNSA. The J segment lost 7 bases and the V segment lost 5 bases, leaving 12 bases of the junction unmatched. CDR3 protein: CASSRSPGQGAREQYF. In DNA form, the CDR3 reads TGTGCCAGCAGCCGTTCTCCGGGACAGGGGGCGAGGGAGCAGTACTTC. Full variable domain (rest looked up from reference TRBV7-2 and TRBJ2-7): GAGVSQSPSNKVTEKGKDVELRCDPISGHTALYWYRQSLGQGLEFLIYFQGNSAPDKSGLPSDRFSAERTGGSVSTLTIQRTQQEDSAVYLCASSRSPGQGAREQYFGPGTRLTVT.

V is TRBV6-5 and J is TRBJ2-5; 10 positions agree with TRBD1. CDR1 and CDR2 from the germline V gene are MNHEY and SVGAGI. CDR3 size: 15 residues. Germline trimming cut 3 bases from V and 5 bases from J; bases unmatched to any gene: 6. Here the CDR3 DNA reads TGTGCCAGCAGTTATTACGGGACAGGGGAGGAGACCCAGTACTTC. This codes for CASSYYGTGEETQYF.

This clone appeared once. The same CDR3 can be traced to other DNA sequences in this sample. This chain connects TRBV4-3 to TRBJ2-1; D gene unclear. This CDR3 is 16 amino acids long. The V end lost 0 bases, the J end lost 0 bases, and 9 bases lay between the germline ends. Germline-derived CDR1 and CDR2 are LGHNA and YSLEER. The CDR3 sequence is CASSQDPGRSYNEQFF. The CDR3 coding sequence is TGCGCCAGCAGCCAAGACCCGGGTCGCTCCTACAATGAGCAGTTCTTC.

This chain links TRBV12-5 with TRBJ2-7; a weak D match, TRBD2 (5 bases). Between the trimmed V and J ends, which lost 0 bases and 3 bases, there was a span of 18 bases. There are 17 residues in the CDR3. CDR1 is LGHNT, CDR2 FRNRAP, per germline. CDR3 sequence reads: CASGLVQRNSCCYEQYF. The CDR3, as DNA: TGTGCTAGTGGTTTGGTCCAGCGGAATTCCTGCTGCTACGAGCAGTACTTC. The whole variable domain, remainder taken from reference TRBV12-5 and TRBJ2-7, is DARVTQTPRHKVTEMGQEVTMRCQPILGHNTVFWYRQTMMQGLELLAYFRNRAPLDDSGMPKDRFSAEMPDATLATLKIQPSEPRDSAVYFCASGLVQRNSCCYEQYFGPGTRLTVT.

CDR3 protein: CASSGGTSGGTYEQYF. The CDR3 region has the DNA TGTGCCAGCAGCGGGGGGACTAGCGGGGGGACTTACGAGCAGTACTTC. The V and J genes are TRBV7-2 and TRBJ2-7; 15 bases are shared with TRBD2. Trimming cost V 5 bases and J 4 bases; bases outside gene matches: 6. Per germline, CDR1 SGHTA and CDR2 FQGNSA. The CDR3 is made up of 16 amino acids. The variable domain in full, completed from reference TRBV7-2 and TRBJ2-7, reads GAGVSQSPSNKVTEKGKDVELRCDPISGHTALYWYRQSLGQGLEFLIYFQGNSAPDKSGLPSDRFSAERTGGSVSTLTIQRTQQEDSAVYLCASSGGTSGGTYEQYFGPGTRLTVT.

CDR3 nucleotides: TGTGCCAGCAGTTTCGAGGGGAGGTACAATGAGCAGTTCTTC. Amino acid sequence: CASSFEGRYNEQFF. This sequence joins TRBV27 and TRBJ2-1; a possible D gene is TRBD2 (6 bases). This CDR3 region has 14 residues. Looked up from germline, CDR1 is MNHEY and CDR2 is SMNVEV (reference sequence). V gave up 3 bases and J gave up 4 bases, with 10 bases separating them.

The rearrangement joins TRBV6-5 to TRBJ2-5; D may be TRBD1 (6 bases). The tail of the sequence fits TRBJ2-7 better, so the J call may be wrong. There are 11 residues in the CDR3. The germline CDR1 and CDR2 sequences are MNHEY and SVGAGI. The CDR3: CASRQQGEQYF. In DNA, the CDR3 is TGTGCCAGCAGACAACAGGGCGAGCAGTACTTC.

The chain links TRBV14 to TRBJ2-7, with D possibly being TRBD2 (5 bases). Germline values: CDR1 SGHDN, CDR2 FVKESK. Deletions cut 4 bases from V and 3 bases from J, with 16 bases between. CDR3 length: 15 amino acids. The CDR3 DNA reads TGTGCCAGCAGCCCGATATCGGGATCTATCTACGAGCAGTACTTC. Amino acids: CASSPISGSIYEQYF.

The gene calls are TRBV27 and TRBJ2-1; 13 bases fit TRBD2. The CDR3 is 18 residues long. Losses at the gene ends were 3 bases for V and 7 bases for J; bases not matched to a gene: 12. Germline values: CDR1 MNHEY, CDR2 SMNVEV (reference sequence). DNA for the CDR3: TGTGCCAGCAGTTTGGGGGGGGAACTAGCGGGAGGGAGGAATGAGCAGTTCTTC. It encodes CASSLGGELAGGRNEQFF.

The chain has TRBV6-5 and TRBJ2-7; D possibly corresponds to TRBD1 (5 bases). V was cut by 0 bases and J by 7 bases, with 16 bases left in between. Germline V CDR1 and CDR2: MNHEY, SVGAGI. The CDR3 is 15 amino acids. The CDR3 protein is CASSYSKGSCKEQYF. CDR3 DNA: TGTGCCAGCAGTTACTCGAAGGGGTCCTGTAAGGAGCAGTACTTC.

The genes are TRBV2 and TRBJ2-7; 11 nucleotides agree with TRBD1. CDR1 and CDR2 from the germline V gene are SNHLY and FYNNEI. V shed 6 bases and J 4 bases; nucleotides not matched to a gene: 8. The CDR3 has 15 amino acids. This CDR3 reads CASSAGQGAWYEQYF. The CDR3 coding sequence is TGTGCCAGCAGCGCCGGACAGGGGGCTTGGTACGAGCAGTACTTC.

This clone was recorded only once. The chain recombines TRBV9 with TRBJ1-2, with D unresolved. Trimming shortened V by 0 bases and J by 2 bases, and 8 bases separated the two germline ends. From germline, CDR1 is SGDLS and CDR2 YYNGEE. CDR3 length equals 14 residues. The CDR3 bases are TGTGCCAGCAGCGTAGGAGGCATAAACTATGGCTACACCTTC. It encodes CASSVGGINYGYTF.

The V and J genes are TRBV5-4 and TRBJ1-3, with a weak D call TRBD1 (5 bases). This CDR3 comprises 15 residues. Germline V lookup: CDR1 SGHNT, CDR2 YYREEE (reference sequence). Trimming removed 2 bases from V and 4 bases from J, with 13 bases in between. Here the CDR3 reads CASSFFKGNGNTIYF. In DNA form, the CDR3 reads TGTGCCAGCAGCTTCTTCAAGGGGAACGGAAACACCATATATTTT.

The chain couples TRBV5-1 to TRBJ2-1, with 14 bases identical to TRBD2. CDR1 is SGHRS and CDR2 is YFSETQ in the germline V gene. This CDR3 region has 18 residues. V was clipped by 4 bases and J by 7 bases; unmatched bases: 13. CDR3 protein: CASSLGLAGAEGSNEQFF. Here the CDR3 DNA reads TGCGCCAGCAGCCTGGGACTAGCGGGAGCTGAAGGGAGTAATGAGCAGTTCTTC.

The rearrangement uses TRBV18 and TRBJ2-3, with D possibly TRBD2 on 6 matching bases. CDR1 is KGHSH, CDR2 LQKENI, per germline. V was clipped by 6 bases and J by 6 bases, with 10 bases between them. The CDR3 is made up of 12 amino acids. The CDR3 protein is CASSRLVDTQYF. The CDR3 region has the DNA TGTGCCAGCTCCCGACTAGTTGATACGCAGTATTTT.

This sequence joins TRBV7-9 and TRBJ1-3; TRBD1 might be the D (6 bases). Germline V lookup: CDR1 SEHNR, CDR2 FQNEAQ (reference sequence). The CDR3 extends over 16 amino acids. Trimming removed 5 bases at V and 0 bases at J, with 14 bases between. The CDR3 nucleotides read TGTGCCAGCAGCCTAACGGACAGAAACTCTGGAAACACCATATATTTT. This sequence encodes CASSLTDRNSGNTIYF.

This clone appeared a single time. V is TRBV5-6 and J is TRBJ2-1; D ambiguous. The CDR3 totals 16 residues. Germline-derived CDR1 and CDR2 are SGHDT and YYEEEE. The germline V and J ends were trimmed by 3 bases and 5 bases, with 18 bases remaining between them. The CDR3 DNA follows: TGTGCCAGCAGCTCTCCTCTGAAAAGGAGCCACAATGAGCAGTTCTTC. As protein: CASSSPLKRSHNEQFF.

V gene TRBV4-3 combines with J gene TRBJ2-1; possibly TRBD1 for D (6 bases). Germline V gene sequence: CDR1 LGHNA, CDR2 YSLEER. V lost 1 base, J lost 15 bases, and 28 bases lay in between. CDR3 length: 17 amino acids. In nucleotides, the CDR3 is TGCGCCAGCAGCCAAGCTAGGGGGTCAGGGGTCGCCCCCCACCGGTTCTTC. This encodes CASSQARGSGVAPHRFF.

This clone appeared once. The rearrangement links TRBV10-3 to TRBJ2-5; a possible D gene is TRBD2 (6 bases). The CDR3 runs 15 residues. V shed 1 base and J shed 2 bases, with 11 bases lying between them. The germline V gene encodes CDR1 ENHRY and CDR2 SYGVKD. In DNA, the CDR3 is TGTGCCATCAGTGAGTACGGAGGGGATCAAGAGACCCAGTACTTC. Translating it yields CAISEYGGDQETQYF.

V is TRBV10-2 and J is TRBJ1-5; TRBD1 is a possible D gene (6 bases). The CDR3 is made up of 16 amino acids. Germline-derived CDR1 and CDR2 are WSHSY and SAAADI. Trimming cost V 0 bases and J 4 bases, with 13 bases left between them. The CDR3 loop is CASSESVGGPNQPQHF. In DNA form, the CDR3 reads TGCGCCAGCAGTGAGTCGGTTGGGGGCCCTAATCAGCCCCAGCATTTT.

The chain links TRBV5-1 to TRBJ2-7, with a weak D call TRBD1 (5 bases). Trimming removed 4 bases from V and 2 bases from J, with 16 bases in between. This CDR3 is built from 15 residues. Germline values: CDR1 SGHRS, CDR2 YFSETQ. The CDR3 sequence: CASSGAHRSPYEQYF. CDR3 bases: TGCGCCAGCAGCGGGGCCCACCGGAGCCCCTACGAGCAGTACTTC.

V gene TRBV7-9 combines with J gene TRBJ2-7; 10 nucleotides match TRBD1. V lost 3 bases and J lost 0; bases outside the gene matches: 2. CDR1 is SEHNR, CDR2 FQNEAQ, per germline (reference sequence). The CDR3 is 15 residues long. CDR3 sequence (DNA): TGTGCCAGCAGCTTCAGGACAGGGGGCTCCTACGAGCAGTACTTC. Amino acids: CASSFRTGGSYEQYF.

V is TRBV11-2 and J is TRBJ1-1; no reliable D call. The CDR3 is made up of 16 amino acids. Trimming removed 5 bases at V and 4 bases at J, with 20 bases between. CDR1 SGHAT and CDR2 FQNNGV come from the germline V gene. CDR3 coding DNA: TGTGCCAGCAGCCACCAAGGCGGCTTACGGGGCACTGAAGCTTTCTTT. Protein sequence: CASSHQGGLRGTEAFF.

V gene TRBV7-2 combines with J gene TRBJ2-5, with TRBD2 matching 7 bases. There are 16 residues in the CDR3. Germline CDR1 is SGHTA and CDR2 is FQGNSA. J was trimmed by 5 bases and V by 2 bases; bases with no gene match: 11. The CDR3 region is CASSLTAGYPRETQYF. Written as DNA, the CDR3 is TGTGCCAGCAGCTTAACAGCGGGATACCCCCGGGAGACCCAGTACTTC.

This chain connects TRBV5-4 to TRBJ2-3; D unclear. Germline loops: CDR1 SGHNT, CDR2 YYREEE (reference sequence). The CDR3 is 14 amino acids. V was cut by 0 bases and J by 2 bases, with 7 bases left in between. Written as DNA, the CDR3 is TGTGCCAGCAGCTTGGGAGGATCCACAGATACGCAGTATTTT. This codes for CASSLGGSTDTQYF.